This TCR beta chain was retrieved from a study of T cell responses to AZD1222 COVID-19 vaccine. Overall study findings and caveats: Seropositive at baseline were only six AZD1222 recipients.

CDR3 length: 13 residues. Trimming shortened V by 4 bases and J by 2 bases, and 8 bases separated the two germline ends. CDR1 is LNHDA, CDR2 SQIVND, per germline (reference sequence). In regard to this clone: The antigen remains unidentified.

Sequenced by immunoSEQ multiplex PCR; TCRdb stores in-frame clones only, minus some. The table includes around 100,000 clones, about 89% detected once. V is TRBV19 and J is TRBJ1-2; TRBD1 is a possible D gene (6 bases). The sample consisted of peripheral blood, taken 28 days after the second dose of the MenACWY control vaccine. This receptor was identified in an adult who received the MenACWY meningococcal vaccine as a control. CDR3 in DNA: TGTGCCAGTAGTAGGACAGAAAACTATGGCTACACCTTC. It codes for CASSRTENYGYTF.